This T cell receptor (beta chain) was captured in a study of cytomegalovirus exposure and HLA in healthy donors. Study context: Genetic ancestry analysis placed approximately 79% of the 398 donors that were genotyped in the Caucasian-associated cluster.

As regards this clone: Its antigen is undetermined.

General study results and limits: Among TCR beta chains, those listed as cytomegalovirus-associated numbered some 160. In a later analysis, HLA-C alleles had the fewest associated TCRs, DRB1 alleles the most.

PCR involved 60 Vbeta and 13 Jbeta primers. TCRdb keeps only in-frame clones here, not all; method: immunoSEQ multiplex PCR. The data show some 130,000 clones, with 77% seen just once and about 4.3% held by the top ten. Trimming took 3 bases from V and 2 from J; bases not matched to a gene: 6. CDR3 length: 15 amino acids. CDR1 is MNHEY and CDR2 is SMNVEV in the germline V gene (reference sequence). The sequence came from a male donor in good health and CMV-seropositive. V and J are TRBV27 and TRBJ2-7, with TRBD2 matching over 8 bases. The sample consisted of PBMCs. Written as DNA, the CDR3 is TGTGCCAGCAGTTTCTTAGCGGGGTATACCTACGAGCAGTACTTC. Residues: CASSFLAGYTYEQYF.